This TCR beta chain was sequenced for a study of T-cell reconstitution after alpha-beta-depleted transplantation in children. The library targeted TCRbeta and was prepared with unique molecular identifiers. TCRdb used MiXCR to reprocess the PCR reads, holding one entry per CDR3 protein. The sample includes some 300,000 distinct CDR3 sequences, over 9% of them seen just once. This sequence was found in a human donor who donated a stem cell graft to a child with acute lymphoblastic leukemia. Here the sequenced sample was PBMCs from the stem cell graft donor, taken from the stem cell graft.

The CDR3, as DNA: TGTGCCAGTAGTATTCGGGTTTATGACGCTGAAGCTTTCTTT. This translates into CASSIRVYDAEAFF. The genes are TRBV19 and TRBJ1-1, with D unresolved. Trimming left V 3 bases short and J 6 bases short, with 14 bases between. From germline, CDR1 is LNHDA and CDR2 SQIVND (reference sequence). The CDR3 sequence is 14 residues long.